These T cell receptor beta chains were read from a single sample in a study of blood T cell repertoires in COVID-19. Clones were read by immunoSEQ multiplex PCR, and TCRdb kept only the in-frame ones, dropping some. The repertoire holds 250,000 to 400,000 clones, with roughly 88% as singletons. The sequencing sample was made of peripheral blood. The receptors stem from a woman aged 25 to 39 with COVID-19, enrolled during active disease. The CDR3 runs from the conserved cysteine through the conserved F or W. D genes are given only for firm matches. Some rows mark clone size as missing; the rest say once, few, many or name a class of expanded clone.

j_call,d_call,cdr3_length,v_call,clone_size,cdr3_aa,cdr3_nt
TRBJ2-3,TRBD2,14,TRBV13,NA,CASSSSRGADTQYF,TGTGCCAGCAGCTCAAGCCGGGGGGCAGATACGCAGTATTTT
TRBJ1-2,TRBD1,14,TRBV27,NA,CASSAGQGDYGYTF,TGTGCCAGCAGTGCGGGACAGGGTGACTATGGCTACACCTTC
TRBJ2-7,TRBD2,16,TRBV19,NA,CASSIREASGDYEQYF,TGTGCCAGTAGTATAAGGGAAGCTAGCGGTGACTACGAGCAGTACTTC
TRBJ2-3,NA,17,TRBV27,NA,CASGSLWAGTPTDTQYF,TGTGCCAGCGGGTCCTTATGGGCGGGGACCCCCACAGATACGCAGTATTTT
TRBJ1-6,NA,12,TRBV5-5,NA,CASSGDNSPLHF,TGTGCCAGCTCAGGGGACAATTCACCCCTCCACTTT
TRBJ1-5,NA,13,TRBV19,NA,CASSIAGNQPQHF,TGTGCCAGTAGTATAGCGGGCAATCAGCCCCAGCATTTT
TRBJ2-2,NA,15,TRBV10-3,once,CAISGGLTNTGELFF,TGTGCCATCAGTGGTGGGCTTACGAACACCGGGGAGCTGTTTTTT
TRBJ1-2,NA,14,TRBV2,NA,CASSTKGVNYGYTF,TGTGCCAGCAGTACCAAAGGGGTTAACTATGGCTACACCTTC
TRBJ1-3,NA,15,TRBV28,NA,CATEGLTDSGNTIYF,TGTGCCACCGAGGGACTTACGGACTCTGGAAACACCATATATTTT
TRBJ2-7,TRBD2,15,TRBV27,NA,CASSLVAGDGYEQYF,TGTGCCAGCAGTTTAGTAGCGGGAGATGGCTACGAGCAGTACTTC